This T cell receptor beta chain was retrieved from a study of blood T cell repertoires in COVID-19. About the study: The cDNA or gDNA used as material had been derived from T cells, B-cell-depleted T cells, or PBMCs.

Germline loops: CDR1 SQVTM, CDR2 ANQGSEA. V shed 7 bases and J 4 bases; nucleotides not matched to a gene: 7. This CDR3 spans 13 amino acids. Using immunoSEQ multiplex PCR, the repertoire was profiled, and TCRdb retains in-frame clones only, with some absent. The table includes about 230,000 clones, around 83% detected once. The V gene is TRBV29-1, the J gene TRBJ2-1; TRBD1 agrees at 7 bases. The sequenced material came from peripheral blood. The source is a man at least 80 years old with acute or convalescent COVID-19. CDR3 DNA sequence: TGCAGCGCAATACAGGGGCCTTACAATGAGCAGTTCTTC. Translation gives CSAIQGPYNEQFF.